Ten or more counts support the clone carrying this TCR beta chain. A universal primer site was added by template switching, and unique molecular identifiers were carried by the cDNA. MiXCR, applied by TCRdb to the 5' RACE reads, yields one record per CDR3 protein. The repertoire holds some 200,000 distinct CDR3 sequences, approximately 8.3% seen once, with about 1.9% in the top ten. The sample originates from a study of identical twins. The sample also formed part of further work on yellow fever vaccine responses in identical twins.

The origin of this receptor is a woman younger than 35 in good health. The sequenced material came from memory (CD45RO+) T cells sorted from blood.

CDR3 protein: CASSLYSSGGASYNEQFF. In DNA form, the CDR3 reads TGCGCCAGCAGCTTGTACTCTAGCGGGGGGGCCTCCTACAATGAGCAGTTCTTC. The chain recombines TRBV5-1 with TRBJ2-1; 12 bases map to TRBD2. The ends lost 1 base at V and 0 bases at J; junction bases unmatched: 5. Germline V gene lookup returns CDR1 SGHRS and CDR2 YFSETQ. CDR3 length equals 18 residues.